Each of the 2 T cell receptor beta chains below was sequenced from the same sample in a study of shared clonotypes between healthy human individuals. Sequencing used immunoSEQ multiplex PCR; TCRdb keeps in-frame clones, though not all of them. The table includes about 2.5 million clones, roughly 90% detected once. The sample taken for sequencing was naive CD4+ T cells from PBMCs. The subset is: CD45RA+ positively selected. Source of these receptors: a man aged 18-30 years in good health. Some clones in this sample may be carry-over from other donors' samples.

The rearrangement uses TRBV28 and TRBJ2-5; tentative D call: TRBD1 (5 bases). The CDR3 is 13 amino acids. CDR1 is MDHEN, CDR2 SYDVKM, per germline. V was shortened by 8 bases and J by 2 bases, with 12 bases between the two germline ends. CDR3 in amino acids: CASLSDSQETQYF. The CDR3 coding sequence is TGTGCCAGCTTAAGCGACAGTCAAGAGACCCAGTACTTC.

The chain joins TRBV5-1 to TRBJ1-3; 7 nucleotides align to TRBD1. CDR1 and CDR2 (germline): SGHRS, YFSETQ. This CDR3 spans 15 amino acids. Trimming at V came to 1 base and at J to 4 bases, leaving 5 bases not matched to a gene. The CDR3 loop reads CASSLTQGQGNTIYF. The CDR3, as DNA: TGCGCCAGCAGCTTGACCCAGGGACAGGGAAACACCATATATTTT.